This T cell receptor beta chain was found in a study of blood T cell repertoires in COVID-19. Looking at the study overall: Researchers got acute and convalescent COVID-19 samples from the United States, Italy and Spain. The analysed material was cDNA or gDNA that came from T cells, B-cell-depleted T cells, or PBMCs.

The CDR3 has 15 amino acids. The sample holds one count of this clone. Clones were read by immunoSEQ multiplex PCR, and TCRdb kept only the in-frame ones, dropping some. This table holds around 250,000 clones, over 80% found once. The gene calls are TRBV21-1 and TRBJ2-3; TRBD1, as called in the table, went unchecked against the DNA. TRBV21-1 is designated a pseudogene. The clonotype originates from a human donor in a cohort exposed to, infected with or recovered from COVID-19 (not recorded which). The donor label of this sample is uncertain. The sample was PBMCs or T cells enriched from blood (not recorded which). CDR3 DNA sequence: TGTGCCAGCAGCAATCTAGGACAGGGCACAGATACGCAGTATTTT. Its protein is CASSNLGQGTDTQYF.